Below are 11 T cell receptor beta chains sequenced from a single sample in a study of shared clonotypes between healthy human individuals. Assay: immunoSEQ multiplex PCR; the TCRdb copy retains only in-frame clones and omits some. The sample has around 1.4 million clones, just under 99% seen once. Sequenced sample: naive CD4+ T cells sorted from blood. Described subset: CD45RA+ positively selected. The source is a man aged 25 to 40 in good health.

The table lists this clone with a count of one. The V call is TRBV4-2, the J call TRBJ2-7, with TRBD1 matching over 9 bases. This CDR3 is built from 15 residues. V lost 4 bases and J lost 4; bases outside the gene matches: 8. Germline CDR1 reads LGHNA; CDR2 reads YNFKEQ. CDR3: CASSPFPGTGYEQYF. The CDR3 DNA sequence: TGTGCCAGCAGCCCCTTTCCCGGGACAGGGTACGAGCAGTACTTC.

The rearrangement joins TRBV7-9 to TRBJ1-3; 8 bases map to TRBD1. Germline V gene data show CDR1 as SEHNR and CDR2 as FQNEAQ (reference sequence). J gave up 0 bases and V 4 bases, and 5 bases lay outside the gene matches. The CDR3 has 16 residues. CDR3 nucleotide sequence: TGTGCCAGCAGCTGGGGACAGGCGGTCTCTGGAAACACCATATATTTT. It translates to CASSWGQAVSGNTIYF.

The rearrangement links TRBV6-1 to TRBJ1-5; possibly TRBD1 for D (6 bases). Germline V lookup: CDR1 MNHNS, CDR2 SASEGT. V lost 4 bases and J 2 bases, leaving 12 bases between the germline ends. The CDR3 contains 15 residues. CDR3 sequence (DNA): TGTGCCAGCAGTGTCTCAACAGGGCGCAATCAGCCCCAGCATTTT. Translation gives CASSVSTGRNQPQHF.

CDR3 region: CASSQVGQGARTEAFF. The CDR3 region has the DNA TGCGCCAGCAGCCAAGTGGGACAGGGGGCAAGGACTGAAGCTTTCTTT. The rearrangement uses TRBV4-3 and TRBJ1-1; TRBD1 matches 12 bases. The CDR3 is 16 amino acids. The germline gives CDR1 LGHNA, CDR2 YSLEER. V dropped 1 base and J dropped 5; count of bases not matched to a gene: 5.

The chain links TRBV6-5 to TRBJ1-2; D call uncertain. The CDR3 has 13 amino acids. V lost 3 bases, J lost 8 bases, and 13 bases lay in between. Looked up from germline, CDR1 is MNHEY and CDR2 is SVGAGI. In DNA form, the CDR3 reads TGTGCCAGCAGTTATCTCGGAGATTTAGGCTACACCTTC. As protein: CASSYLGDLGYTF.

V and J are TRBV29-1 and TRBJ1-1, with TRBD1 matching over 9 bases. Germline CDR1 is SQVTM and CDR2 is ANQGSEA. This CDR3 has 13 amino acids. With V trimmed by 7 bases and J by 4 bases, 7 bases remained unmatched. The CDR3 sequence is CSAQQGAGTEAFF. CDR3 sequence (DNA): TGCAGCGCCCAACAGGGGGCGGGCACTGAAGCTTTCTTT.

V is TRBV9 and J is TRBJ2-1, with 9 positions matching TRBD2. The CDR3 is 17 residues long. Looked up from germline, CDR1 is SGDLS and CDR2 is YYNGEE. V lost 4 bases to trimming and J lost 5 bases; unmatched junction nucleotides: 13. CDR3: CASSLQGLAHINNEQFF. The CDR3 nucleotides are TGTGCCAGCAGCCTACAAGGACTAGCGCATATAAACAATGAGCAGTTCTTC.

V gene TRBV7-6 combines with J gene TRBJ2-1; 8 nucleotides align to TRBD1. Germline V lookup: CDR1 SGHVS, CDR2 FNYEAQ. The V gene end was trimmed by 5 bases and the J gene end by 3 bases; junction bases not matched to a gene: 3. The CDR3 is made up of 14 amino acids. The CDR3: CASSIGQGYNEQFF. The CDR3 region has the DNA TGTGCCAGCAGCATCGGACAGGGCTACAATGAGCAGTTCTTC.

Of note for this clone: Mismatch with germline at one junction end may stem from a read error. CDR3 protein: CASSARDRGPGVF. The CDR3 DNA reads as TGTGCCAGCAGTGCCAGGGACAGGGGGCCAGGAGTATTT. The genes are TRBV2 and TRBJ2-3; 12 positions agree with TRBD1. Germline V gives CDR1 SNHLY, CDR2 FYNNEI. This CDR3 contains 13 residues.

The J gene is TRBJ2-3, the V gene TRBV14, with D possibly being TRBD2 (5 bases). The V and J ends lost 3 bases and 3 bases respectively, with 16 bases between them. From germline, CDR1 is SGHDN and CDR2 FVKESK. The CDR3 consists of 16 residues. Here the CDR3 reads CASSQWAVLGTDTQYF. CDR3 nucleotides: TGTGCCAGCAGCCAGTGGGCGGTACTAGGAACAGATACGCAGTATTTT. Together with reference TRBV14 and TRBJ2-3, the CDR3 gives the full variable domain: EAGVTQFPSHSVIEKGQTVTLRCDPISGHDNLYWYRRVMGKEIKFLLHFVKESKQDESGMPNNRFLAERTGGTYSTLKVQPAELEDSGVYFCASSQWAVLGTDTQYFGPGTRLTVL.

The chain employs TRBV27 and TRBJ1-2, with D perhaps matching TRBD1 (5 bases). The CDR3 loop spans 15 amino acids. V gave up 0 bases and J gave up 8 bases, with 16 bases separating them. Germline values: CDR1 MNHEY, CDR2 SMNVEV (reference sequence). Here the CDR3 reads CASSLSRMGTGGYTF. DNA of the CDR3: TGTGCCAGCAGTTTATCGAGAATGGGGACTGGGGGCTACACCTTC.